This is a list of T cell receptor beta chains from one sample in a study of shared clonotypes between healthy human individuals. Profiled with immunoSEQ multiplex PCR; TCRdb holds only in-frame clones, not every one. The sample has about 2 million clones, roughly 94% seen once. Sequencing was carried out using naive CD4+ T cells sorted from blood. All receptors derive from a man between 18 and 29 years old in good health. Both conserved end residues are trimmed from each CDR3.

J: TRBJ2-3; V: TRBV5-6; CDR3: ASIRSPAGGSFTDTQY
J: TRBJ1-4; V: TRBV10-1; CDR3: ASQRTDGEELF
J: TRBJ1-1; V: TRBV19; CDR3: ASSGTVLSTEAF
J: TRBJ2-1; V: TRBV6-1; CDR3: ASSDLRLAGAGNEQF
J: TRBJ1-1; V: TRBV28; CDR3: ASNPGQLTIEAF
J: TRBJ1-6; V: TRBV27; CDR3: ASSLSMGFSSYNSPLH
J: TRBJ1-2; V: TRBV2; CDR3: ASKGQDYGYT
J: TRBJ2-7; V: TRBV18; CDR3: ASSRTGQGGYEQY
J: TRBJ2-2; V: TRBV4-1; CDR3: ASSQELQTGGLF
J: TRBJ1-1; V: TRBV7-9; CDR3: ASSHSDRRDEAF
J: TRBJ1-6; V: TRBV11-2; CDR3: ASSNTGINSPLH
J: TRBJ2-7; V: TRBV6-5; CDR3: ASSSYDRNYEQY
J: TRBJ1-4; V: TRBV10-3; CDR3: AISEGYSDATNEKLF
J: TRBJ2-5; V: TRBV10-3; CDR3: AISEPGQMETQY
J: TRBJ2-1; V: TRBV7-3; CDR3: ASSPHRGQGLF
J: TRBJ1-1; V: TRBV5-6; CDR3: ASSQPGGWMGNTEAF
J: TRBJ1-2; V: TRBV10-3; CDR3: ATLRDREVGAYGYT
J: TRBJ1-2; V: TRBV30; CDR3: AWSAVTGRSPIYGYT
J: TRBJ2-2; V: TRBV5-1; CDR3: ASSWGTGYSGELF
J: TRBJ2-4; V: TRBV15; CDR3: ATNMDREGLDIQY
J: TRBJ1-2; V: TRBV6-1; CDR3: ASSPQGAGYGYT
J: TRBJ1-3; V: TRBV19; CDR3: ASTTGSRNTIY
J: TRBJ1-4; V: TRBV9; CDR3: ASSKTESYEKLF
J: TRBJ1-2; V: TRBV6-6; CDR3: ASSSVGDYGYT
J: TRBJ1-5; V: TRBV6-1; CDR3: ASSGNQPQH
J: TRBJ1-4; V: TRBV6-1; CDR3: ASRPGRVDEKLF
J: TRBJ2-2; V: TRBV6-4; CDR3: ASIRPPSHTGELF
J: TRBJ2-3; V: TRBV5-1; CDR3: ASSLELDTQY
J: TRBJ2-7; V: TRBV7-9; CDR3: ASSVNTYEQY
J: TRBJ2-1; V: TRBV5-1; CDR3: ASSFSGSGSFGEQF
J: TRBJ2-2; V: TRBV18; CDR3: ASSMGLPELTGELF